A selection of T cell receptor beta chains follows, all from one sample in a study of neurological immune-mediated disorders. TCRdb recomputed calls from the 5' RACE reads with MiXCR, one row per CDR3 protein. The table has about 66,000 distinct CDR3 sequences, less than 4% seen once; the top ten hold 1% to 1.5%. The sequenced material came from PBMCs. The source of these receptors is a man aged 30 to 45 with multiple sclerosis. Each CDR3 is given with its conserved first and last residue. The order of the fields is D gene, V gene, J gene, clone size, CDR3 protein, CDR3 DNA. D genes are given only for firm matches. The size entry is marked missing in some rows and otherwise reads once, few, many or a size class.

NA	TRBV6-5	TRBJ2-5	many	CASSPPTRRATQYF	TGTGCCAGCAGCCCACCGACACGAAGGGCGACCCAGTACTTC
NA	TRBV29-1	TRBJ1-1	many	CSGRRGGPRNTEAFF	TGCAGCGGCCGACGGGGGGGCCCGAGGAACACTGAAGCTTTCTTT
NA	TRBV27	TRBJ1-5	many	CASSPDFGYQPQHF	TGTGCCAGCAGTCCAGATTTTGGTTATCAGCCCCAGCATTTT
TRBD1	TRBV5-6	TRBJ2-5	many	CASSFGQGETQYF	TGTGCCAGCAGCTTCGGACAGGGAGAGACCCAGTACTTC
TRBD1	TRBV5-4	TRBJ2-7	NA	CASSHPGTGGREQYF	TGTGCCAGCAGCCATCCCGGGACAGGGGGACGCGAGCAGTACTTC
NA	TRBV6-6	TRBJ1-1	many	CASSLDVNTEAFF	TGTGCCAGCAGTTTAGACGTAAACACTGAAGCTTTCTTT
NA	TRBV27	TRBJ2-7	many	CASSLGVGPHEQYF	TGTGCCAGCAGTTTAGGGGTAGGTCCCCACGAGCAGTACTTC
NA	TRBV5-5	TRBJ2-7	many	CASSSASYEQYF	TGTGCCAGCAGCTCCGCCTCCTACGAGCAGTACTTC
NA	TRBV5-8	TRBJ1-1	many	CASSLVGQPHTEAFF	TGTGCCAGCAGCTTGGTTGGACAGCCACACACTGAAGCTTTCTTT
NA	TRBV11-2	TRBJ2-7	many	CASSLPPYEQYF	TGTGCCAGCAGTCTTCCTCCCTACGAGCAGTACTTC
NA	TRBV7-2	TRBJ2-1	NA	CASSLTESSYNEQFF	TGTGCCAGCAGCTTAACGGAGAGCTCCTACAATGAGCAGTTCTTC
TRBD1	TRBV20-1	TRBJ2-4	many	CSAAGTGGENIQYF	TGCAGTGCCGCCGGGACAGGGGGAGAAAACATTCAGTACTTC
TRBD1	TRBV5-6	TRBJ1-5	many	CASSLSGTVNQPQHF	TGTGCCAGCAGCCTCTCCGGGACAGTCAATCAGCCCCAGCATTTT
NA	TRBV20-1	TRBJ2-7	many	CSARDLHTGLGYEQYF	TGCAGTGCTAGAGACCTACATACAGGGTTGGGCTACGAGCAGTACTTC
TRBD2	TRBV20-1	TRBJ2-1	many	CSARQAGLADYNEQFF	TGCAGTGCTAGACAAGCAGGACTAGCGGATTACAATGAGCAGTTCTTC
TRBD2	TRBV5-1	TRBJ2-3	many	CASSRQGLAGDPQYF	TGCGCCAGCAGCCGACAAGGACTAGCGGGGGATCCGCAGTATTTT
NA	TRBV29-1	TRBJ1-1	many	CSVAGGDNTEAFF	TGCAGCGTTGCCGGAGGGGACAACACTGAAGCTTTCTTT
TRBD2	TRBV7-8	TRBJ2-7	many	CASSLPSLGGADEQYF	TGTGCCAGCAGCTTACCCTCCCTCGGGGGGGCGGACGAGCAGTACTTC
NA	TRBV4-1	TRBJ2-3	many	CASSQERGSYTQYF	TGCGCCAGCAGCCAAGAGAGGGGAAGCTATACGCAGTATTTT
NA	TRBV27	TRBJ2-7	many	CASSLGQNYEQYF	TGTGCCAGCAGTTTAGGGCAGAACTACGAGCAGTACTTC
TRBD1	TRBV10-1	TRBJ2-7	many	CASSESRGDRPYEQYF	TGCGCCAGCAGTGAGTCGAGAGGGGACAGGCCCTACGAGCAGTACTTC